These 15 T cell receptor beta chains originate from one sample sequenced in a study of Graves' ophthalmopathy and Graves' hyperthyroidism (dated by TCRdb to the late 2010s). TCRdb lists the instrument as Illumina HiSeq 2000. TCR beta CDR3 regions were amplified from RNA transcripts for repertoire sequencing. The first round of RT-PCR was done with HTBI primers and the Qiagen OneStep RT-PCR kit, and was followed by a second round of multiplex PCR, then size selection and purification. Through fastp at Q25 and MiXCR, TCRdb rebuilt clones from the public reads, retaining in-frame beta chains. Merged by CDR3 protein, the rows form single entries marked with the most common genes and DNA. The sample has around 400,000 distinct CDR3 sequences on record, around 21% of them singletons. In total, the top ten clones hold around 3% of the sample. Sequencing input: peripheral blood. The receptor set was obtained from a woman in her late teens or twenties with stable Graves' hyperthyroidism. Donor details come from another sample of the same person, matched by shared clones.

In regard to this clonotype: A much larger clone sits a single nucleotide away, making a read error possible. The chain is built from TRBV20-1 and TRBJ2-5, with a weak D call TRBD2 (6 bases). The CDR3 is 13 residues long. CDR1 DFQATT and CDR2 SNEGSKA come from the germline V gene (reference sequence). CDR3: CSAITGGAETQDF. The CDR3 DNA is TGCAGTGCTATAACAGGAGGGGCAGAGACCCAGGACTTC.

The sample holds many counts of this clonotype. V usage is TRBV7-2 and J usage is TRBJ2-7; D perhaps matches TRBD2 (5 bases). Germline lookup yields CDR1 SGHTA and CDR2 FQGNSA. The CDR3 consists of 14 residues. V was clipped by 0 bases and J by 2 bases, with 8 bases between them. This CDR3 is CASSLAFSAYEQYF. The CDR3 nucleotides are TGTGCCAGCAGCTTAGCGTTTAGCGCCTACGAGCAGTACTTC.

This clonotype was seen many times. The V call is TRBV12-3 or TRBV12-4, the J call TRBJ1-1; TRBD1 is a possible D gene (5 bases). Trimming cost V 3 bases and J 11 bases, with 16 bases left between them. There are 13 residues in the CDR3. CDR3 bases: TGTGCCAGCAGTTTCCTTTCAACAGCAGGGGCTTTCTTT. Translation gives CASSFLSTAGAFF.

This clonotype was detected once. This chain uses TRBV6-5 with TRBJ1-1; D unclear. Trimming shortened V by 2 bases and J by 4 bases, and 14 bases separated the two germline ends. The CDR3 has 15 amino acids. Germline V gene sequence: CDR1 MNHEY, CDR2 SVGAGI. CDR3: CASSYRQARATEAFF. The CDR3 DNA reads as TGTGCCAGCAGTTACCGTCAGGCACGGGCCACTGAAGCTTTCTTT.

This clonotype has at least ten counts. This chain links TRBV7-9 with TRBJ1-2; D is undetermined. The germline CDR1 and CDR2 sequences are SEHNR and FQNEAQ (reference sequence). Trimming shortened V by 7 bases and J by 8 bases, and 14 bases separated the two germline ends. CDR3 length: 12 amino acids. Here the CDR3 reads CASTQMIAGYTF. CDR3 DNA: TGTGCCAGCACCCAAATGATTGCGGGCTACACCTTC.

This chain links TRBV5-1 with TRBJ2-2, with a possible D match to TRBD2 (6 bases). V was pared by 6 bases and J by 6 bases, with 18 bases between. Per germline, CDR1 SGHRS and CDR2 YFSETQ. This CDR3 is 15 amino acids long. The CDR3 loop reads CASTTPGGPPGELFF. The CDR3 DNA is TGCGCCAGCACAACCCCCGGAGGGCCCCCCGGGGAGCTGTTTTTT.

This clonotype was seen at least ten times. DNA for the CDR3: TGTGCCAGCAGGGGGACAGGGTACGTAACTGAAGCTTTCTTT. This codes for CASRGTGYVTEAFF. This chain joins TRBV27 and TRBJ1-1, with 9 bases fitting TRBD1. V was pared by 6 bases and J by 5 bases, with 7 bases of the junction left unmatched. CDR3 length: 14 residues. Germline V gene data show CDR1 as MNHEY and CDR2 as SMNVEV (reference sequence).

The V gene is TRBV28, the J gene TRBJ2-7; perhaps TRBD1 as D (6 bases). The CDR3 contains 13 residues. The ends were cut back, 7 bases at V and 0 bases at J, with 10 bases in the middle. Germline values: CDR1 MDHEN, CDR2 SYDVKM. As DNA, the CDR3 is TGTGCCAGCAACGACAGGCGCTCCTACGAGCAGTACTTC. Its protein product is CASNDRRSYEQYF. The full variable domain, rest sourced from reference TRBV28 and TRBJ2-7, is DVKVTQSSRYLVKRTGEKVFLECVQDMDHENMFWYRQDPGLGLRLIYFSYDVKMKEKGDIPEGYSVSREKKERFSLILESASTNQTSMYLCASNDRRSYEQYFGPGTRLTVT.

This clonotype appeared a single time. This chain links TRBV12-3 or TRBV12-4 with TRBJ1-2, with 8 bases lining up with TRBD1. This CDR3 has 14 amino acids. V shed 2 bases and J 5 bases; nucleotides not matched to a gene: 4. The DNA for the CDR3 is TGTGCCAGCAGTTTACTCGGGACAGGATATGGCTACACCTTC. Translation gives CASSLLGTGYGYTF.

This clonotype was observed at least ten times. This chain links TRBV9 with TRBJ2-5, with D possibly being TRBD1 or TRBD2 (9 bases each). V lost 0 bases, J lost 5 bases, and 17 bases lay in between. The CDR3 is 16 amino acids. Germline V gene sequence: CDR1 SGDLS, CDR2 YYNGEE. CDR3 in amino acids: CASSVGGGGTGETQYF. CDR3 DNA sequence: TGTGCCAGCAGCGTAGGCGGGGGGGGGACAGGGGAGACCCAGTACTTC.

This clonotype occurred a few times. V and J are TRBV12-3 or TRBV12-4 and TRBJ1-1; D possibly corresponds to TRBD1 (6 bases). Trimming stripped 6 bases from V and 10 bases from J, with 18 bases between. The CDR3 is made up of 13 amino acids. CDR3 DNA: TGTGCCAGCAGCCGACGGGGGCCGGGGGTAGCTTTCTTT. Its protein product is CASSRRGPGVAFF.

This clonotype was counted at least ten times. The chain joins TRBV6-2 or TRBV6-3 to TRBJ1-2, with D tentatively TRBD1 (5 bases). CDR1 and CDR2 from the germline V gene are MNHEY and SVGEGT. The V gene lost 4 bases and the J gene lost 8 bases, with 20 bases spanning the gap. The CDR3 is 15 amino acids. The CDR3 DNA is TGTGCCAGCAGTTCGACCTCGGCAGGGACGGGCGGCTACACCTTC. Its translation is CASSSTSAGTGGYTF.

In its sample, this clonotype was seen many times. The chain couples TRBV18 to TRBJ2-7; D is ambiguous. The CDR3 contains 12 residues. The germline gives CDR1 KGHSH, CDR2 LQKENI. The V gene lost 3 bases and the J gene lost 7 bases, with 10 bases spanning the gap. CDR3: CASSPALEEQYF. The CDR3 DNA is TGTGCCAGCTCACCCGCGCTGGAAGAGCAGTACTTC.

This clonotype was detected many times. The V call is TRBV5-1, the J call TRBJ2-4, with D perhaps TRBD1 (5 bases). V dropped 0 bases and J dropped 3 bases, with 7 bases sitting between them. The CDR3 runs to 14 residues. From germline, CDR1 is SGHRS and CDR2 YFSETQ. This CDR3 reads CASSLGQNKNIQYF. The CDR3 nucleotides read TGCGCCAGCAGCTTGGGACAGAACAAAAACATTCAGTACTTC. The full variable domain, in which reference TRBV5-1 and TRBJ2-4 provide the parts outside the CDR3, is KAGVTQTPRYLIKTRGQQVTLSCSPISGHRSVSWYQQTPGQGLQFLFEYFSETQRNKGNFPGRFSGRQFSNSRSEMNVSTLELGDSALYLCASSLGQNKNIQYFGAGTRLSVL.

This clonotype was seen ten or more times. The rearrangement uses TRBV11-2 and TRBJ2-6; D gene ambiguous. Germline CDR1 is SGHAT and CDR2 is FQNNGV. V lost 5 bases and J 0 bases, leaving 11 bases between the germline ends. There are 16 residues in the CDR3. The CDR3: CASSPGESSGANVLTF. CDR3 nucleotides: TGTGCCAGCAGCCCCGGCGAGTCCTCTGGGGCCAACGTCCTGACTTTC.